This T cell receptor beta chain emerged from a study of blood T cell repertoires in COVID-19 (dated by TCRdb to about 2020). Some background on the complete study: The collaborator samples originated in the United States, Italy and Spain and spanned the acute and convalescent phases of COVID-19. The prospective study material was composed of cDNA or gDNA derived from T cells, B-cell-depleted T cells, or PBMCs. Subjects who had been exposed to COVID-19, were actively infected with it, or had recovered from it provided the deeply sampled blood TCRbeta repertoires that made up the dataset. The repertoires were made available in a free public database intended to serve as a resource for research on the immune response to SARS-CoV-2. The samples were drawn from two sources: the first 160 participants of the ongoing ImmuneRACE study, and fewer than 1,500 subjects contributed by 6 global collaborators. The sample metadata nearly always contained a de-identified subject ID, COVID-19 status, age in years and sex. HLA class I and class II types, where available, came from metadata supplied by the sample provider rather than from assay-based typing.

Taken from cysteine to phenylalanine, the CDR3 has 12 residues. Only the CDR3 DNA is retained, 36 bases long and in frame from the first base. The investigation overall reported the following: Clinical and demographic metadata were provided uncurated, with the amount varying by source and participant.

Remarks on this clone: The specificity of this receptor is unknown. Base-call qualities are not available, and no considerably larger clone is one nucleotide away.

TCRbeta CDR3 regions were amplified from genomic DNA by means of the immunoSEQ Assay, a bias-controlled multiplex PCR. Processing in the source paper ran as follows. Within the assay, amplification of reference gene primers was used to estimate how many nucleated cells each sample contained. To quantify the absolute abundance of each unique TCRbeta CDR3 rearrangement, sequence reads were collapsed and filtered. For each sample, productive Simpson clonality was calculated as the square root of Simpson's diversity index over productive rearrangements. The clones in this table, taken by TCRdb from immuneACCESS, are in-frame only. Not every clone is retained; where verified, under half of the shortfall comes from an unresolved V gene, and the cause of the rest is unknown. V and J calls and clone size are given by that table; D and trimming were obtained from the DNA. This sample lists about 210,000 clones; around 80% were detected once. Roughly 7.8% of the sample is taken by the ten largest.

One collaborating source in Seattle enrolled patients while the patients were actively infected and followed the patients over time throughout the course of disease. Each collaborating institution followed its own protocols to collect whole blood in K2EDTA tubes. For TCRbeta analysis, collaborators shipped samples as frozen whole blood, isolated PBMCs, or DNA extracted from either of those sample types. The sequence derives from a woman older than 75 with COVID-19, enrolled during active disease. The specimen was peripheral blood. This sequence uses TRBV21-1 and TRBJ1-4. TRBV21-1 is annotated as a pseudogene. The CDR3: CASSILNEKLFF. The DNA reads as follows: TGTGCCAGCAGTATTCTTAATGAAAAACTGTTTTTT.